This T cell receptor (beta chain) was found in a study of response to subunit inactivated influenza vaccine. This CDR3 has 14 amino acids. V lost 4 bases to trimming and J lost 8 bases, with 16 bases between them. Germline V CDR1 and CDR2: KGHDR, SFDVKD. TCRdb re-called the RT-PCR reads with MiXCR, one entry per CDR3 protein. The sample contains approximately 530,000 distinct CDR3 sequences, roughly 13% of which appear only once. This clonotype was detected a few times. The target antigen is unknown. This is likely a read error, given that the CDR3 carries no conserved phenylalanine or tryptophan at its end. Study-wide results and caveats: Seasonal influenza vaccination, on each occasion, was suggested by the authors to recruit few new T cells.

V gene TRBV24-1 combines with J gene TRBJ1-2; no clear D gene. The source is a man aged 45-60 years who received an inactivated influenza vaccine. The material was PBMCs from blood, obtained 45 days after vaccination. CDR3: CATSEPGMMGGYTY. CDR3 coding DNA: TGTGCCACCAGTGAACCCGGGATGATGGGCGGCTACACCTAC.